The 20 T cell receptor beta chains below all came from one sample that was sequenced in a study of CXCR3-negative and CXCR3-positive naive CD8 T cells. The study made its TRB cDNA libraries by 5' RACE, adding UMI labels. TCRdb reprocessed the 5' RACE reads, keeping one entry per CDR3 protein, no DNA. Its table records 50,000 to 65,000 distinct CDR3 sequences. Their antigens are not known. Study outcomes and limitations: For CXCR3-positive naive cells, TRB CDR3s were more hydrophobic than those of CXCR3-negative naive cells.

Sequencing used naive CXCR3+ CD8+ T cells from blood. Subset defined: CD45RO-CCR7+CD27+CD95- naive CD8+ T cells expressing CXCR3 (TNR3+). Every receptor here comes from a human donor in good health. Some clones in this sample may be carry-over from other donors' samples.

V and J are TRBV20-1 and TRBJ2-2; lacking DNA, the TRBD2 call made by TCRdb goes unchecked. CDR1 is DFQATT and CDR2 is SNEGSKA in the germline V gene (reference sequence). CDR3 size: 17 residues. The CDR3 spells CSARESMERGDSGELFF.

The chain joins TRBV19 to TRBJ1-5; TCRdb outputs TRBD1, but without DNA this stays unchecked. In germline, CDR1 is LNHDA, CDR2 SQIVND (reference sequence). There are 14 residues in the CDR3. The CDR3 loop is CASSIIGANQPQHF.

J is TRBJ2-7 and V is TRBV3-1; TCRdb returns TRBD2, unconfirmable since there is no DNA. The CDR3 spans 15 residues. Per the germline V gene, CDR1 is LGHDT and CDR2 is YNNKEL (reference sequence). CDR3: CASSSPAGHSYEQYF.

The chain combines TRBV10-3 with TRBJ2-1; TCRdb returns TRBD2, unconfirmable since there is no DNA. CDR1 and CDR2 (germline): ENHRY, SYGVKD. This CDR3 comprises 16 residues. This chain's CDR3 is CAISGDGPSSYNEQFF.

This CDR3 reads CASLLLRGTGELFF. J is TRBJ2-2 and V is TRBV7-9; TCRdb designates TRBD1, a call that cannot be tested without DNA. CDR1 SEHNR and CDR2 FQNEAQ come from the germline V gene (reference sequence). The CDR3 runs to 14 residues. Using reference TRBV7-9 and TRBJ2-2 for the parts outside the CDR3, the full variable domain is DTGVSQNPRHKITKRGQNVTFRCDPISEHNRLYWYRQTLGQGPEFLTYFQNEAQLEKSRLLSDRFSAERPKGSFSTLEIQRTEQGDSAMYLCASLLLRGTGELFFGEGSRLTVL.

The chain uses TRBV12-3 or TRBV12-4 and TRBJ2-3; TCRdb designates TRBD2, a call that cannot be tested without DNA. The CDR3 loop spans 16 amino acids. This CDR3 is CASNTRREGDQDTQYF.

CDR3 loop: CASSAGTGRNQPQHF. The J gene is TRBJ1-5, the V gene TRBV7-9; the TCRdb D gene call, TRBD1, has no DNA to confirm it. The CDR3 is 15 residues long. Germline CDR1 SEHNR, CDR2 FQNEAQ (reference sequence).

The CDR3 loop is CASRGLLQETQYF. This chain uses TRBV12-3 or TRBV12-4 with TRBJ2-5; TCRdb's D call, TRBD2, is unchecked because there is no DNA. This CDR3 has 13 residues.

The chain combines TRBV4-3 with TRBJ1-4; TCRdb calls TRBD1, which cannot be checked without DNA. The CDR3 covers 17 residues. Germline V gene sequence: CDR1 LGHNA, CDR2 YSLEER. The CDR3 loop reads CASSQTGTGATNEKLFF.

J is TRBJ2-7 and V is TRBV20-1. The CDR3 length is 15 residues. CDR1 DFQATT and CDR2 SNEGSKA come from the germline V gene (reference sequence). The CDR3 loop is CSAEVVATEAYEQYF.

The chain recombines TRBV10-3 with TRBJ2-4. The CDR3 runs to 16 residues. Germline values: CDR1 ENHRY, CDR2 SYGVKD. CDR3 amino acids: CAISEEQELAKNIQYF.

The gene calls are TRBV4-3 and TRBJ1-1. Germline-derived CDR1 and CDR2 are LGHNA and YSLEER. The CDR3 covers 15 residues. CDR3 amino acids: CASSQDMGTNTEAFF.

The rearrangement links TRBV25-1 to TRBJ2-3; there is no DNA to check the TCRdb D call of TRBD1. CDR1 is MGHDK, CDR2 SYGVNS, per germline. The CDR3 has 16 residues. The CDR3 reads CASSEYAGQSTDTQYF.

This clonotype shows up as medium-sized by frequency. The chain recombines TRBV7-6 with TRBJ2-3; no DNA is available, so the TRBD2 call from TCRdb remains unchecked. CDR3 length equals 13 residues. Germline V gene data show CDR1 as SGHVS and CDR2 as FNYEAQ. CDR3 in amino acids: CASSLGGIDTQYF. Supplemented by reference TRBV7-6 and TRBJ2-3, the full variable domain reads GAGVSQSPRYKVTKRGQDVALRCDPISGHVSLYWYRQALGQGPEFLTYFNYEAQQDKSGLPNDRFSAERPEGSISTLTIQRTEQRDSAMYRCASSLGGIDTQYFGPGTRLTVL.

The chain has TRBV20-1 and TRBJ1-2; no DNA is available, so the TRBD1 call from TCRdb remains unchecked. The V gene's germline CDR1 is DFQATT and CDR2 SNEGSKA (reference sequence). This CDR3 comprises 12 residues. Here the CDR3 reads CSASRGYYGYTF.

The gene calls are TRBV7-2 and TRBJ1-4. The CDR3 loop spans 15 amino acids. CDR1 and CDR2 from the germline V gene are SGHTA and FQGNSA. The chain's CDR3 is CASTQRTVEEEKLFF.

V and J are TRBV28 and TRBJ2-5; TCRdb's D call of TRBD1 is untestable without DNA. From germline, CDR1 is MDHEN and CDR2 SYDVKM. CDR3 length: 17 amino acids. CDR3 loop: CASSTFADRGRLETQYF.

The CDR3 spells CASSPWTSGNQETQYF. The V and J genes are TRBV28 and TRBJ2-5; TCRdb's assignment of TRBD2 cannot be checked, as there is no DNA. The V gene's germline CDR1 is MDHEN and CDR2 SYDVKM. The CDR3 spans 16 residues.

The chain recombines TRBV4-3 with TRBJ2-7; TCRdb picks TRBD1, but there is no DNA to check that call. CDR1 is LGHNA and CDR2 is YSLEER in the germline V gene. This CDR3 region has 15 residues. CDR3: CASSQEGQSTYEQYF.

V is TRBV7-8 and J is TRBJ2-7; no DNA is available, so the TRBD1 call from TCRdb remains unchecked. This CDR3 comprises 15 residues. CDR1 is SGHVS, CDR2 FQNEAQ, per germline. The CDR3 is CASSLGQGSSYEQYF.